The 23 T cell receptor beta chains reported below all come from one sample, sequenced in a study of T cell responses to AZD1222 COVID-19 vaccine. Produced via immunoSEQ multiplex PCR; TCRdb's table is partial and in-frame only. Its listing shows about 140,000 clones. Sequencing used peripheral blood. These receptors came from an adult in good health.

This chain joins TRBV7-9 and TRBJ1-4; TRBD1 matches 10 bases. The junction had 2 bases not matched to a gene; V was cut back by 9 bases and J by 7 bases. CDR1 is SEHNR and CDR2 is FQNEAQ in the germline V gene (reference sequence). CDR3 size: 12 residues. The CDR3 coding sequence is TGTGCCAGTCGGACAGGGGGTGAAAAACTGTTTTTT. It codes for CASRTGGEKLFF.

The V and J genes are TRBV19 and TRBJ1-6; D is perhaps TRBD1 (6 bases). The germline V gene has CDR1 LNHDA and CDR2 SQIVND (reference sequence). This CDR3 region has 17 residues. Trimming cost V 6 bases and J 0 bases, with 15 bases left between them. The chain's CDR3 is CASSTTQGPSYNSPLHF. The CDR3 DNA reads as TGTGCCAGTAGCACCACGCAGGGGCCCTCCTATAATTCACCCCTCCACTTT.

The CDR3 spells CATSSGEAPSYNEQFF. The CDR3 DNA reads TGTGCCACCAGTAGCGGGGAGGCACCCTCCTACAATGAGCAGTTCTTC. The J gene is TRBJ2-1, the V gene TRBV24-1; 7 positions agree with TRBD2. The CDR3 is made up of 16 amino acids. The germline V gene encodes CDR1 KGHDR and CDR2 SFDVKD. J gave up 0 bases and V 6 bases, and 7 bases lay outside the gene matches.

The DNA for the CDR3 is TGCGCCAGCAGCTTGAGGGAATACACTGAAGCTTTCTTT. The encoded protein is CASSLREYTEAFF. The chain joins TRBV5-1 to TRBJ1-1; no clear D. V lost 1 base and J 3 bases, leaving 7 bases between the germline ends. Germline V CDR1 and CDR2: SGHRS, YFSETQ. CDR3 length: 13 residues.

The chain combines TRBV2 with TRBJ1-6; 10 bases align to TRBD1. V shed 6 bases and J 11 bases; nucleotides not matched to a gene: 10. This CDR3 has 15 residues. CDR1 SNHLY and CDR2 FYNNEI come from the germline V gene. CDR3 nucleotide sequence: TGTGCCAGCAGGGCCGGGACAGGGGTTCTTCCACCCCTCCACTTT. Translation gives CASRAGTGVLPPLHF.

This sequence joins TRBV10-1 and TRBJ1-2; D not resolved. CDR1 WNHNN and CDR2 SYGVQD come from the germline V gene (reference sequence). The V end lost 1 base, the J end lost 0 bases, and 12 bases lay between the germline ends. The CDR3 loop spans 16 amino acids. The CDR3 DNA is TGCGCCAGCAGTGAGTATATGGAGAGTACTAACTATGGCTACACCTTC. Residues: CASSEYMESTNYGYTF.

V gene TRBV5-5 combines with J gene TRBJ1-5; no clear D. Between the trimmed V and J ends, which lost 0 bases and 6 bases, there was a span of 7 bases. There are 13 residues in the CDR3. From germline, CDR1 is SGHKS and CDR2 YYEKEE (reference sequence). The CDR3 DNA reads as TGTGCCAGCAGCTTGGATGGGATTCAGCCCCAGCATTTT. Residues: CASSLDGIQPQHF.

The chain is built from TRBV2 and TRBJ1-1; D not certain. This CDR3 contains 14 residues. The germline gives CDR1 SNHLY, CDR2 FYNNEI. The V gene lost 5 bases and the J gene lost 0 bases, with 10 bases spanning the gap. This chain's CDR3 is CASSSSRVNTEAFF. The CDR3, as DNA: TGTGCCAGCAGTTCTTCACGGGTGAACACTGAAGCTTTCTTT.

V gene TRBV3-1 (or the pseudogene TRBV3-2) combines with J gene TRBJ1-6; D unresolved. This CDR3 spans 14 amino acids. V was trimmed by 1 base and J by 6 bases, leaving 7 bases between them. The germline gives CDR1 LGHDT, CDR2 YNNKEL (reference sequence). The CDR3 sequence is CASSQVGFNSPLHF. As DNA, the CDR3 is TGTGCCAGCAGCCAAGTGGGCTTTAATTCACCCCTCCACTTT.

The chain recombines TRBV7-9 with TRBJ1-1, with D unclear. Germline V CDR1 and CDR2: SEHNR, FQNEAQ (reference sequence). This CDR3 spans 14 amino acids. V lost 3 bases and J lost 1, with 9 bases in between. The CDR3: CASSFSVKNTEAFF. CDR3 sequence (DNA): TGTGCCAGCAGCTTTAGCGTAAAGAACACTGAAGCTTTCTTT. The variable domain in full, completed from reference TRBV7-9 and TRBJ1-1, reads DTGVSQNPRHKITKRGQNVTFRCDPISEHNRLYWYRQTLGQGPEFLTYFQNEAQLEKSRLLSDRFSAERPKGSFSTLEIQRTEQGDSAMYLCASSFSVKNTEAFFGQGTRLTVV.

The V call is TRBV6-5, the J call TRBJ1-3; D remains unclear. The length of the CDR3 is 13 residues. Trimming stripped 6 bases from V and 0 bases from J, with 6 bases between. Germline assignment: CDR1 MNHEY and CDR2 SVGAGI. As DNA, the CDR3 is TGTGCCAGCAGAGTCTTCTCTGGAAACACCATATATTTT. Its protein is CASRVFSGNTIYF.

CDR3 protein: CATSQGAGAGELFF. In nucleotides, the CDR3 is TGTGCCACCAGTCAGGGCGCGGGGGCCGGGGAGCTGTTTTTT. This chain uses TRBV24-1 with TRBJ2-2; 7 nucleotides agree with TRBD2. The germline V gene has CDR1 KGHDR and CDR2 SFDVKD. Trimming removed 6 bases from V and 6 bases from J; junction bases left unmatched: 6. This CDR3 has 14 residues.

The gene calls are TRBV5-1 and TRBJ1-6, with a weak D call TRBD1 (6 bases). The CDR3 is made up of 17 amino acids. CDR1 SGHRS and CDR2 YFSETQ come from the germline V gene. The V gene lost 1 base and the J gene lost 1 base, with 12 bases spanning the gap. The CDR3 DNA reads as TGCGCCAGCAGCTTGAGAGGAGGGGGATCCTATAATTCACCCCTCCACTTT. This translates into CASSLRGGGSYNSPLHF.

The chain couples TRBV27 to TRBJ2-7; 8 bases are a match to TRBD1. Germline CDR1 reads MNHEY; CDR2 reads SMNVEV (reference sequence). The J segment lost 4 bases and the V segment lost 6 bases, leaving 11 bases of the junction unmatched. The CDR3 is 15 amino acids. The CDR3 loop is CASRDAGGWGYEQYF. The CDR3 region has the DNA TGTGCCAGCAGAGACGCAGGGGGCTGGGGATACGAGCAGTACTTC.

The gene calls are TRBV15 and TRBJ1-3; D is perhaps TRBD1 (6 bases). Per the germline V gene, CDR1 is LNHNV and CDR2 is YYDKDF (reference sequence). This CDR3 contains 15 residues. Trimming removed 3 bases at V and 1 base at J, with 10 bases between. Here the CDR3 DNA reads TGTGCCACCAGCAGGGGAGGGGGATCTGGAAACACCATATATTTT. Translating it yields CATSRGGGSGNTIYF.

The chain links TRBV27 to TRBJ1-1; D not resolved. With 2 bases removed from V and 9 bases from J, the gap between germline ends came to 16 bases. From germline, CDR1 is MNHEY and CDR2 SMNVEV (reference sequence). CDR3 length equals 14 residues. This CDR3 reads CASSLIKSDPQAFF. The CDR3 DNA follows: TGTGCCAGCAGTTTAATTAAGTCCGACCCCCAAGCTTTCTTT.

V is TRBV6-2 or TRBV6-3 and J is TRBJ1-1; 7 bases map to TRBD1. This CDR3 spans 13 amino acids. Germline CDR1 is MNHEY and CDR2 is SVGEGT. The V and J ends lost 6 bases and 4 bases, in that order; junction bases with no gene match: 5. CDR3 sequence: CASSLTGITEAFF. The CDR3 DNA follows: TGTGCCAGCAGCCTGACAGGGATCACTGAAGCTTTCTTT.

This sequence joins TRBV5-4 and TRBJ2-5, with D perhaps TRBD1 or TRBD2 (6 bases each). V shed 2 bases and J shed 4 bases, with 15 bases lying between them. This CDR3 is 15 amino acids long. Germline CDR1 is SGHNT and CDR2 is YYREEE (reference sequence). In nucleotides, the CDR3 is TGTGCCAGCAGCTTAAAGGGAGAGGGGGGAGAGACCCAGTACTTC. Protein product: CASSLKGEGGETQYF.

V is TRBV2 and J is TRBJ1-2, with a weak D call TRBD1 (5 bases). V lost 9 bases to trimming and J lost 2 bases, with 10 bases between them. The CDR3 totals 12 residues. The germline V gene has CDR1 SNHLY and CDR2 FYNNEI. The CDR3 DNA reads as TGTGCCAGAAAACAGGAGAACTATGGCTACACCTTC. This translates into CARKQENYGYTF.

This chain links TRBV4-1 with TRBJ1-1; D not certain. The CDR3 is 16 amino acids. V gave up 1 base and J gave up 7 bases, with 19 bases separating them. Per germline, CDR1 MGHRA and CDR2 YSYEKL. The DNA of the CDR3 is TGCGCCAGCAGCCAAGGGTTCTTCGTCAAGGGTGGTGAAGCTTTCTTT. Translated, it gives CASSQGFFVKGGEAFF.

J is TRBJ1-6 and V is TRBV9, with D perhaps TRBD1 (5 bases). The V gene lost 0 bases and the J gene lost 11 bases, with 15 bases spanning the gap. Germline CDR1 is SGDLS and CDR2 is YYNGEE. The CDR3 has 15 residues. The CDR3 reads CASSVEGAGGTPLHF. DNA for the CDR3: TGTGCCAGCAGCGTAGAGGGCGCCGGGGGGACACCCCTCCACTTT.

J is TRBJ1-1 and V is TRBV6-2 or TRBV6-3; a weak D match, TRBD1 (6 bases). Germline CDR1 MNHEY, CDR2 SVGEGT. The CDR3 is 14 amino acids. V was shortened by 3 bases and J by 0 bases, with 8 bases between the two germline ends. This chain's CDR3 is CASSYRGLNTEAFF. DNA for the CDR3: TGTGCCAGCAGTTATAGGGGGTTGAACACTGAAGCTTTCTTT.

The chain employs TRBV5-1 and TRBJ1-2; the match to TRBD1 covers 11 bases. The CDR3 extends over 17 amino acids. V shed 0 bases and J 5 bases; nucleotides not matched to a gene: 9. Germline V gene data show CDR1 as SGHRS and CDR2 as YFSETQ. The CDR3 spells CASSLGGTGGSWYGYTF. CDR3 in DNA: TGCGCCAGCAGCTTGGGTGGGACAGGGGGTTCGTGGTATGGCTACACCTTC.